Presented here are 4 T cell receptor beta chains from one specimen sequenced in a study of CD8 T cells in ankylosing spondylitis. TCRdb redid the calling of the 5' RACE reads with MiXCR, one entry per CDR3 protein. The sample has fewer than 500,000 distinct CDR3 sequences, approximately 20% seen once; the top ten hold roughly a sixth. General study results and limits: For ankylosing spondylitis blood, a TCR beta motif of 7 or 8 highly homologous variants appeared characteristic.

These receptors' targets are unknown. Sequencing was carried out using blood, either unsorted or a sorted T cell fraction (not recorded which). The source is a male donor with ankylosing spondylitis.

This clonotype was detected a few times. The rearrangement uses TRBV28 and TRBJ1-4, with TRBD1 as a possible D gene (5 bases). Per the germline V gene, CDR1 is MDHEN and CDR2 is SYDVKM. The CDR3 spans 13 residues. Trimming removed 3 bases at V and 8 bases at J, with 10 bases between. CDR3: CASSFQGREKLFF. CDR3 bases: TGTGCCAGCAGTTTCCAGGGACGAGAAAAACTGTTTTTT.

The table lists this clonotype with a few counts. The V and J genes are TRBV5-1 and TRBJ2-7; 9 nucleotides line up with TRBD2. Losses at the gene ends were 0 bases for V and 7 bases for J; bases not matched to a gene: 5. CDR3 size: 14 residues. Germline V lookup: CDR1 SGHRS, CDR2 YFSETQ. The CDR3 DNA reads as TGCGCCAGCAGCTTGGTGACTAGCGGTCTAGAGCAGTACTTC. Translating it yields CASSLVTSGLEQYF.

This chain uses TRBV5-1 with TRBJ1-1; possible D gene TRBD1, 5 bases. The V gene's germline CDR1 is SGHRS and CDR2 YFSETQ. The CDR3 is 17 amino acids. V was cut by 3 bases and J by 0 bases, with 18 bases left in between. The CDR3 region has the DNA TGCGCCAGCAGCTGGACGGGGGTTGGAGACTTGAACACTGAAGCTTTCTTT. It specifies CASSWTGVGDLNTEAFF.

CDR3 loop: CASTQYYGTAGETQYF. In DNA form, the CDR3 reads TGTGCCAGCACGCAATACTACGGGACCGCGGGAGAGACCCAGTACTTC. The chain links TRBV6-2 or TRBV6-3 to TRBJ2-5; D may match TRBD1 or TRBD2 (5 bases each). Per germline, CDR1 MNHEY and CDR2 SVGEGT. The CDR3 contains 16 residues. V dropped 7 bases and J dropped 4 bases, with 22 bases sitting between them.